This entry features one T cell receptor beta chain sequence. Its target is not known. Healthy bone marrow donors supplied every sample. The data were obtained in a study of cytomegalovirus exposure and HLA in healthy donors. A multiplex PCR was run with 60 Vbeta primers and 13 Jbeta primers. Assay used: immunoSEQ multiplex PCR; TCRdb lists only in-frame clones, some missing. This table holds roughly 77,000 clones. The CDR3 has 14 residues. Germline values: CDR1 LNHDA, CDR2 SQIVND (reference sequence). V shed 5 bases and J 3 bases; nucleotides not matched to a gene: 6. Findings and caveats of the study: Investigators reported 150 to 200 TCR beta chains as tied to cytomegalovirus. Apparent HLA restriction characterized most CMV-associated TCR beta chains in a later analysis.

Sequenced: PBMCs. This TCR derives from a young man in good health and CMV-seronegative. The chain uses TRBV19 and TRBJ1-1, with 7 bases that match TRBD1. In DNA form, the CDR3 reads TGTGCCAGTAGTTCGACAGGGCTTGACACTGAAGCTTTCTTT. This encodes CASSSTGLDTEAFF.